This T cell receptor (beta chain) was observed in a study of Graves' ophthalmopathy and Graves' hyperthyroidism. There are 13 residues in the CDR3. CDR1 SGHAT and CDR2 FQNNGV come from the germline V gene. V was cut by 3 bases and J by 4 bases, with 9 bases left in between. This clonotype was seen ten or more times. As the template, RNA transcripts were used to amplify TCR beta CDR3 regions. HTBI primers primed a first-round RT-PCR, and a second-round multiplex PCR followed. MiXCR, run by TCRdb on the multiplex PCR reads, gives a single entry per CDR3 protein. The sample has about half a million distinct CDR3 sequences; under 15% are singletons. The authors used Ficoll-Paque density gradient centrifugation to separate PBMCs. The input was around 9 ml of fresh peripheral blood.

The clonotype was recovered from a woman aged 25 to 45 with Graves' ophthalmopathy. Sequences were obtained from blood. This chain connects TRBV11-2 to TRBJ1-2, with D possibly being TRBD1 (6 bases). CDR3 sequence: CASSFGQTYGYTF. In DNA, the CDR3 is TGTGCCAGCAGCTTCGGACAGACCTATGGCTACACCTTC.